This entry is about one T cell receptor (beta chain). No antigen is known for it. The CDR3 has 13 amino acids. The V segment lost 8 bases and the J segment 5 bases; nucleotides outside the gene matches: 7. Germline V gene sequence: CDR1 MNHNS, CDR2 SASEGT. TCRdb used MiXCR to reprocess the RACE reads, holding one entry per CDR3 protein. The sample lists approximately 370,000 distinct CDR3 sequences; over 5% were seen once. This sample stems from a study of human T cells and chemical hapten exposure. Notes on the study in general: Expanded TCRs clustered into significantly more large CDR3 similarity groups than controls, the analysis revealed.

The time point is: pre-sensitization, week 0. As to treatment: therapeutic diphenylcyclopropenone sensitization with weekly scalp DPC. The clonotype was recovered from a woman aged 18 to 35 with alopecia areata. Some clones in this sample may be carry-over from other donors' samples. The specimen was whole blood, collected in connection with sensitization to the hapten diphenylcyclopropenone (DPC). The chain joins TRBV6-1 to TRBJ1-2; 8 nucleotides line up with TRBD1. This chain's CDR3 is CASRGTGYYGYTF. The CDR3 DNA sequence: TGTGCCAGCCGTGGGACAGGTTATTATGGCTACACCTTC.